The 29 T cell receptor beta chains below all came from one sample that was sequenced in a study of lymphopenia after photon versus proton radiotherapy. TCRdb's table, derived via immunoSEQ multiplex PCR, lists solely in-frame clones and lacks some. Of 65,000 or so clones detected, roughly 90% appear once; the ten largest clones hold 9.5% to 15%. Sequenced material: peripheral blood, taken from a patient treated with proton-based radiotherapy. These receptors were obtained from a man at least 80 years old with esophageal cancer.

V is TRBV13 and J is TRBJ2-3; D is undetermined. There are 12 residues in the CDR3. The V gene lost 2 bases and the J gene lost 3 bases, with 3 bases spanning the gap. The germline V gene has CDR1 PRHDT and CDR2 FYEKMQ (reference sequence). CDR3 sequence (DNA): TGTGCCAGCAGCTTAACAACAGATACGCAGTATTTT. Encoded protein: CASSLTTDTQYF.

This chain connects TRBV5-1 to TRBJ1-2; 10 bases are shared with TRBD1. Looked up from germline, CDR1 is SGHRS and CDR2 is YFSETQ. Trimming took 4 bases from V and 2 from J; bases not matched to a gene: 5. CDR3 length: 15 residues. The chain's CDR3 is CASSGRTGGNYGYTF. CDR3 DNA sequence: TGCGCCAGCAGCGGACGGACAGGGGGGAACTATGGCTACACCTTC.

V gene TRBV18 combines with J gene TRBJ1-4, with a possible D match to TRBD1 (5 bases). The CDR3 runs to 15 residues. V lost 8 bases to trimming and J lost 3 bases, with 16 bases between them. Germline V CDR1 and CDR2: KGHSH, LQKENI. The CDR3 region is CASAPTGLPNEKLFF. The CDR3 DNA reads as TGTGCCAGCGCCCCAACAGGTCTACCTAATGAAAAACTGTTTTTT. Filled out from reference TRBV18 and TRBJ1-4, the complete variable domain reads NAGVMQNPRHLVRRRGQEARLRCSPMKGHSHVYWYRQLPEEGLKFMVYLQKENIIDESGMPKERFSAEFPKEGPSILRIQQVVRGDSAAYFCASAPTGLPNEKLFFGSGTQLSVL.

The chain uses TRBV30 and TRBJ1-4, with 7 bases fitting TRBD1. J was trimmed by 7 bases and V by 2 bases; bases with no gene match: 7. Per germline, CDR1 GTSNPN and CDR2 SVGIG (reference sequence). The CDR3 runs 14 residues. CDR3 loop: CAWSRGQVGEKLFF. The CDR3 region has the DNA TGTGCCTGGAGTAGAGGACAGGTCGGTGAAAAACTGTTTTTT.

The J gene is TRBJ2-1, the V gene TRBV5-3; 8 bases map to TRBD2. TRBV5-3 is given ORF status, its function remaining uncertain. CDR3 length equals 15 residues. V dropped 0 bases and J dropped 6; count of bases not matched to a gene: 5. The CDR3 DNA sequence: TGTGCCAGAAGCTTGGTGGGACTAGGGTCCAATGAGCAGTTCTTC. It is translated as CARSLVGLGSNEQFF.

The gene calls are TRBV21-1 and TRBJ2-5; the table gives TRBD2 as D, unverified against the DNA. TRBV21-1 is a listed pseudogene. The length of the CDR3 is 12 residues. The CDR3 sequence: CASSKSKETQYF. The CDR3 DNA is TGTGCCAGCAGCAAAAGCAAAGAGACCCAGTACTTC.

This clone was counted a single time. The V and J genes are TRBV7-2 and TRBJ2-2; a weak D match, TRBD2 (7 bases). With 5 bases removed from V and 5 bases from J, the gap between germline ends came to 9 bases. From germline, CDR1 is SGHTA and CDR2 FQGNSA. CDR3 size: 13 residues. The CDR3: CASSKGGTGELFF. CDR3 nucleotides: TGTGCCAGCAGCAAGGGGGGGACCGGGGAGCTGTTTTTT.

This clone showed up just once. The CDR3 spells CASSERTGSYEQYF. CDR3 DNA: TGTGCCAGCAGCGAACGGACAGGGAGCTACGAGCAGTACTTC. V gene TRBV6-5 combines with J gene TRBJ2-7; TRBD1 agrees at 8 bases. CDR3 length: 14 residues. With V trimmed by 6 bases and J by 3 bases, 7 bases remained unmatched. Germline lookup yields CDR1 MNHEY and CDR2 SVGAGI.

As regards this clone: The junction shows a germline mismatch at one end, possibly a read error. This sample also contains other DNA sequences that code for the same CDR3. V gene TRBV7-7 combines with J gene TRBJ1-1; tentatively, D is TRBD1 (6 bases). The CDR3 runs 13 residues. Germline lookup yields CDR1 SSHAT and CDR2 FNYEAQ (reference sequence). The chain's CDR3 is CASSQDRNTEAFF. The DNA of the CDR3 is TGTGCTAGCAGCCAGGACAGAAACACTGAAGCTTTCTTT.

The V gene is TRBV18, the J gene TRBJ1-1, with D possibly TRBD1 on 6 matching bases. This CDR3 spans 13 amino acids. Trimming removed 6 bases at V and 5 bases at J, with 13 bases between. Germline-derived CDR1 and CDR2 are KGHSH and LQKENI. The CDR3 loop reads CASSPRGETEAFF. The CDR3, as DNA: TGTGCCAGCTCGCCCAGGGGTGAGACTGAAGCTTTCTTT.

The J gene is TRBJ1-3, the V gene TRBV27; 7 bases map to TRBD1. V lost 6 bases and J lost 1; bases outside the gene matches: 3. Germline values: CDR1 MNHEY, CDR2 SMNVEV (reference sequence). The CDR3 is 14 residues long. The CDR3 nucleotides read TGTGCCAGCAGAGCGACAGGGTCTGGAAACACCATATATTTT. Translation gives CASRATGSGNTIYF.

V and J are TRBV11-3 and TRBJ2-7; the D gene could be TRBD1 or TRBD2 (6 bases each). The germline V gene encodes CDR1 SGHNT and CDR2 YENEEA. The CDR3 sequence is 15 residues long. Between the trimmed V and J ends, which lost 5 bases and 2 bases, there was a span of 16 bases. This CDR3 is CASSPRSGGPYEQYF. The CDR3 bases are TGTGCCAGCAGCCCCCGTTCCGGGGGCCCCTACGAGCAGTACTTC.

V is TRBV19 and J is TRBJ2-1; D is unresolved. CDR1 is LNHDA, CDR2 SQIVND, per germline (reference sequence). This CDR3 region has 16 residues. With 0 bases removed from V and 0 bases from J, the gap between germline ends came to 9 bases. The chain's CDR3 is CASSIDLGSSYNEQFF. The CDR3 nucleotides read TGTGCCAGTAGTATAGATCTAGGATCCTCCTACAATGAGCAGTTCTTC.

The V and J genes are TRBV6-6 and TRBJ2-4; D might be TRBD1 (6 bases). V dropped 6 bases and J dropped 7 bases, with 19 bases sitting between them. The CDR3 sequence is 15 residues long. Germline V lookup: CDR1 MNHNY, CDR2 SVGAGI (reference sequence). The chain's CDR3 is CASRNVPPGDNIQYF. The CDR3 nucleotides read TGTGCCAGCAGGAACGTCCCGCCAGGGGACAACATTCAGTACTTC.

The chain joins TRBV7-6 to TRBJ2-7, with TRBD1 matching over 7 bases. The CDR3 length is 13 residues. Unmatched junction bases numbered 7, after V lost 5 bases and J lost 6 bases. Germline CDR1 is SGHVS and CDR2 is FNYEAQ. The CDR3 loop is CASSQRQGREQYF. CDR3 coding DNA: TGTGCCAGCAGCCAACGACAGGGCCGCGAGCAGTACTTC.

The chain links TRBV7-8 to TRBJ2-1; D possibly corresponds to TRBD2 (6 bases). The CDR3 sequence is 13 residues long. The germline gives CDR1 SGHVS, CDR2 FQNEAQ. V lost 8 bases to trimming and J lost 2 bases, with 10 bases between them. The CDR3 is CASRERAYNEQFF. In nucleotides, the CDR3 is TGTGCCAGCCGTGAGCGGGCCTACAATGAGCAGTTCTTC.

Details on this clone: One end of the junction does not line up with germline, which may come from a read error. This specimen includes other DNA sequences encoding the same CDR3. V usage is TRBV11-2 and J usage is TRBJ1-1; the D gene is possibly TRBD1 (6 bases). The CDR3 length is 14 residues. The V gene's germline CDR1 is SGHAT and CDR2 FQNNGV. CDR3 DNA sequence: TGTGCCAGCAGCGAGGGGACACCAGTCTGGGAAGCCTTCTTT. Amino acid sequence: CASSEGTPVWEAFF.

J is TRBJ1-4 and V is TRBV5-1, with 7 nucleotides matching TRBD1. The V gene's germline CDR1 is SGHRS and CDR2 YFSETQ. The CDR3 contains 15 residues. The junction had 9 bases not matched to a gene; V was cut back by 7 bases and J by 3 bases. The CDR3 sequence: CASSTGIVANEKLFF. CDR3 nucleotides: TGCGCCAGCTCGACAGGGATAGTGGCTAATGAAAAACTGTTTTTT.

V is TRBV27 and J is TRBJ1-2; TRBD1 aligns across 8 bases. CDR3 length: 16 residues. V dropped 2 bases and J dropped 4; count of bases not matched to a gene: 9. Germline V gene sequence: CDR1 MNHEY, CDR2 SMNVEV (reference sequence). The CDR3 here is CASSLSGSGTGYGYTF. CDR3 nucleotide sequence: TGTGCCAGCAGTTTAAGCGGCTCCGGGACAGGCTATGGCTACACCTTC.

The chain joins TRBV30 to TRBJ2-6; D gene ambiguous. From germline, CDR1 is GTSNPN and CDR2 SVGIG (reference sequence). CDR3 size: 18 residues. With 2 bases removed from V and 1 base from J, the gap between germline ends came to 18 bases. The CDR3 reads CAWSSTIGTASGANVLTF. CDR3 coding DNA: TGTGCCTGGAGTTCCACCATTGGAACCGCTTCTGGGGCCAACGTCCTGACTTTC.

The genes are TRBV15 and TRBJ2-3; D possibly matches TRBD1 or TRBD2 (6 bases each). The germline V and J ends were trimmed by 5 bases and 2 bases, with 11 bases remaining between them. This CDR3 comprises 14 residues. In germline, CDR1 is LNHNV, CDR2 YYDKDF (reference sequence). The CDR3 nucleotides are TGTGCCACCAGCCCGCGGGACAACACAGATACGCAGTATTTT. Protein sequence: CATSPRDNTDTQYF.

This clone has just a few counts. The genes are TRBV6-1 and TRBJ1-2; D not certain. Looked up from germline, CDR1 is MNHNS and CDR2 is SASEGT. V shed 2 bases and J shed 6 bases, with 16 bases lying between them. The CDR3 has 15 amino acids. The DNA of the CDR3 is TGTGCCAGCAGTGAATCCGGCACCCCCATCCATGGCTACACCTTC. Its translation: CASSESGTPIHGYTF.

The chain employs TRBV27 and TRBJ1-5; D gene unclear. This CDR3 is 13 amino acids long. With 2 bases removed from V and 9 bases from J, the gap between germline ends came to 11 bases. Germline V gene data show CDR1 as MNHEY and CDR2 as SMNVEV (reference sequence). The DNA for the CDR3 is TGTGCCAGCAGTTTAGGCGGGAAGACGCCCCAGCATTTT. This gives the protein CASSLGGKTPQHF.

The rearrangement uses TRBV27 and TRBJ2-7; TRBD1 or TRBD2 may be the D gene (5 bases each). Trimming removed 5 bases at V and 3 bases at J, with 14 bases between. This CDR3 is built from 14 residues. CDR1 and CDR2 (germline): MNHEY, SMNVEV (reference sequence). The CDR3 DNA follows: TGTGCCAGCAGTCCTCGCGGTGGGGGCTACGAGCAGTACTTC. It specifies CASSPRGGGYEQYF.

The J gene is TRBJ2-5, the V gene TRBV5-1; D uncertain. CDR3 size: 13 residues. Between the trimmed V and J ends, which lost 7 bases and 5 bases, there was a span of 15 bases. Germline-derived CDR1 and CDR2 are SGHRS and YFSETQ. The CDR3, as DNA: TGCGCCAGCGGGAAGGACCTACGGGAGACCCAGTACTTC. Amino acids: CASGKDLRETQYF.

V usage is TRBV18 and J usage is TRBJ2-1; TRBD2 matches 10 bases. The V gene end was trimmed by 0 bases and the J gene end by 8 bases; junction bases not matched to a gene: 7. CDR1 KGHSH and CDR2 LQKENI come from the germline V gene. The CDR3 sequence is 16 residues long. Written as DNA, the CDR3 is TGTGCCAGCTCACCACCCAGCGGGAGGGTGCAGGATGAGCAGTTCTTC. It yields the protein CASSPPSGRVQDEQFF.

The CDR3 reads CASSFTGLLAQHF. The DNA of the CDR3 is TGTGCCAGCAGTTTTACCGGACTCCTCGCCCAGCATTTT. The chain couples TRBV6-6 to TRBJ1-5, with D unresolved. The CDR3 has 13 amino acids. V lost 4 bases to trimming and J lost 11 bases, with 15 bases between them. CDR1 MNHNY and CDR2 SVGAGI come from the germline V gene (reference sequence).

This clone was counted a few times. This chain links TRBV4-1 with TRBJ1-4; no clear D gene. Trimming cost V 1 base and J 4 bases, with 13 bases left between them. The germline V gene encodes CDR1 MGHRA and CDR2 YSYEKL. The CDR3 runs 16 residues. CDR3 loop: CASSQGHQVDNEKLFF. Here the CDR3 DNA reads TGCGCCAGCAGCCAAGGGCACCAAGTCGATAATGAAAAACTGTTTTTT.

This chain joins TRBV27 and TRBJ2-7; 9 nucleotides line up with TRBD1. The CDR3 totals 16 residues. J was trimmed by 5 bases and V by 5 bases; bases with no gene match: 13. CDR1 is MNHEY, CDR2 SMNVEV, per germline (reference sequence). As DNA, the CDR3 is TGTGCCAGCAGTCACGGGCCGGGACAGGGAAGGAACGAGCAGTACTTC. Its translation: CASSHGPGQGRNEQYF.